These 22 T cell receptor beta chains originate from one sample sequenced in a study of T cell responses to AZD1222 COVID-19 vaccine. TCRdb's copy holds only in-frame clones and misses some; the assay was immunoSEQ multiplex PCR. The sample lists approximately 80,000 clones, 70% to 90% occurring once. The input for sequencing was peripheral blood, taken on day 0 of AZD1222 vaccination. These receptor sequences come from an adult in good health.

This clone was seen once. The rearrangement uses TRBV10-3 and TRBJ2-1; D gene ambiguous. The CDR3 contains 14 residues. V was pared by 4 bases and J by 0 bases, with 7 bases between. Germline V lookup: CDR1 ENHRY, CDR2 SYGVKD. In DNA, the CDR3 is TGTGCCATCAGTGGGCAGAGCTCCTACAATGAGCAGTTCTTC. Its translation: CAISGQSSYNEQFF.

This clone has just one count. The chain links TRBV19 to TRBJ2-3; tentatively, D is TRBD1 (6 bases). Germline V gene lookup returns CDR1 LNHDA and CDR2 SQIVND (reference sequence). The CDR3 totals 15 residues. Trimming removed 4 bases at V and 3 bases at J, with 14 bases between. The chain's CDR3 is CASSNTGLGTDTQYF. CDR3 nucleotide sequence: TGTGCCAGTAGTAACACAGGGCTAGGAACAGATACGCAGTATTTT.

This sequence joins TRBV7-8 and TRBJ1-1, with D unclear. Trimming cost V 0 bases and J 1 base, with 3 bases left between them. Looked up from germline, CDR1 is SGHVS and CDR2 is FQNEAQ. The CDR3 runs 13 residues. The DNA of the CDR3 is TGTGCCAGCAGCTTAGCCGCGAACACTGAAGCTTTCTTT. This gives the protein CASSLAANTEAFF.

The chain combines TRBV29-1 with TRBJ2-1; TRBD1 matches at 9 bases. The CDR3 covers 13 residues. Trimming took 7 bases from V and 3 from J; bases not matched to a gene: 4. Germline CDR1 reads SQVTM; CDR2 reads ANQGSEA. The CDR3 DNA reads TGCAGCGCCGACAGGGGGTACTACAATGAGCAGTTCTTC. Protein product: CSADRGYYNEQFF.

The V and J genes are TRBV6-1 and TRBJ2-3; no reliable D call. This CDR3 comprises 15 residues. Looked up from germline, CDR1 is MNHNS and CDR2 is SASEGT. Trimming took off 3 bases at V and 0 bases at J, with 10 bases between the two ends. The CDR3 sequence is CASSETHGSTDTQYF. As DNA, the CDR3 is TGTGCCAGCAGTGAGACGCATGGAAGCACAGATACGCAGTATTTT.

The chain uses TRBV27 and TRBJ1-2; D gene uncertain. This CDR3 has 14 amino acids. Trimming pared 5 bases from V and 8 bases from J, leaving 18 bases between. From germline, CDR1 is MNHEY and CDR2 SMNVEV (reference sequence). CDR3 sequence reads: CASSPLPTREGYTF. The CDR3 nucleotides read TGTGCCAGCAGTCCTCTCCCCACAAGGGAGGGCTACACCTTC.

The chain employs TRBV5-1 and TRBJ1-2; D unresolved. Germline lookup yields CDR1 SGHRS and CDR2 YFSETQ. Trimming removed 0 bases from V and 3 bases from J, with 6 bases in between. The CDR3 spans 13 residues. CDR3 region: CASSLGGDYGYTF. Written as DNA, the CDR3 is TGCGCCAGCAGCTTGGGTGGGGACTATGGCTACACCTTC. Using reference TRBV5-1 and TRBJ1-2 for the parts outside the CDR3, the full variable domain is KAGVTQTPRYLIKTRGQQVTLSCSPISGHRSVSWYQQTPGQGLQFLFEYFSETQRNKGNFPGRFSGRQFSNSRSEMNVSTLELGDSALYLCASSLGGDYGYTFGSGTRLTVV.

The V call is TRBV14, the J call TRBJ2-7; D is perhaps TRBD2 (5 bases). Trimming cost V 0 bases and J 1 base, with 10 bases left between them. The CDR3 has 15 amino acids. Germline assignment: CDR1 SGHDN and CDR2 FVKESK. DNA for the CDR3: TGTGCCAGCAGCCAAGACGGGGTTTATTCCTACGAGCAGTACTTC. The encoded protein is CASSQDGVYSYEQYF.

The CDR3 loop reads CASSLIRQENQPQHF. The DNA of the CDR3 is TGTGCCAGCAGCTTGATCCGGCAGGAGAATCAGCCCCAGCATTTT. The chain employs TRBV5-6 and TRBJ1-5, with no clear D. V gave up 1 base and J gave up 4 bases, with 12 bases separating them. Germline V lookup: CDR1 SGHDT, CDR2 YYEEEE. The CDR3 covers 15 residues.

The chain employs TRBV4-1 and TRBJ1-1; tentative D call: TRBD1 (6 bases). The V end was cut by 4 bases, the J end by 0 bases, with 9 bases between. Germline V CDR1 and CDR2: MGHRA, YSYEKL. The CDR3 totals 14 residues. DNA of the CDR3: TGCGCCAGCAGCCGCGGACAGCTGAACACTGAAGCTTTCTTT. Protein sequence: CASSRGQLNTEAFF.

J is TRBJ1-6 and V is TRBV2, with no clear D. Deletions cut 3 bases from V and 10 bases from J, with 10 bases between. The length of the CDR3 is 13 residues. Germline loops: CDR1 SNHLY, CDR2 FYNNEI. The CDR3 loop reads CASSEHVRSPLHF. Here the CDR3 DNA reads TGTGCCAGCAGTGAGCACGTTAGATCACCCCTCCACTTT.

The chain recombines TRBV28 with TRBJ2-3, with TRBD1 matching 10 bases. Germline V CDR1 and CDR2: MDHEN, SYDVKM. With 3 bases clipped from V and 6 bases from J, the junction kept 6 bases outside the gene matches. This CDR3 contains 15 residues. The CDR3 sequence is CASSFGDRGLDTQYF. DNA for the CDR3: TGTGCCAGCAGTTTCGGGGACAGGGGTTTGGATACGCAGTATTTT.

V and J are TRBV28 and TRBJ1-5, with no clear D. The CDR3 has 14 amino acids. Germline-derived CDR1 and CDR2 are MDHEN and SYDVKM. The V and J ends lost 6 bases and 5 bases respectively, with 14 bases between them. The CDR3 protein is CASRRPGEHQPQHF. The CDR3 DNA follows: TGTGCCAGCAGGCGGCCGGGAGAGCATCAGCCCCAGCATTTT.

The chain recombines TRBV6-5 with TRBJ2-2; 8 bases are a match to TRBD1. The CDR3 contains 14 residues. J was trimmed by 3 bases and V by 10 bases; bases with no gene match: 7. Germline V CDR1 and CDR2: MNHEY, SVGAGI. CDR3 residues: CATSRQGHTGELFF. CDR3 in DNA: TGTGCCACCTCAAGACAGGGGCACACCGGGGAGCTGTTTTTT.

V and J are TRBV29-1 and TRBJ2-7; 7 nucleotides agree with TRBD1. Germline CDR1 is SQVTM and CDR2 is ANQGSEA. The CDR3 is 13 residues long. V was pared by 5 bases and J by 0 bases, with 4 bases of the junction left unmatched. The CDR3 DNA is TGCAGCGTTACGGACAGGAGCTCCTACGAGCAGTACTTC. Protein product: CSVTDRSSYEQYF.

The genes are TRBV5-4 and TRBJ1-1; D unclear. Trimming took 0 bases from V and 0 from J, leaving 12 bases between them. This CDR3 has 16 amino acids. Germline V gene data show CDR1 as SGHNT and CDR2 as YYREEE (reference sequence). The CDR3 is CASSLDGLGMNTEAFF. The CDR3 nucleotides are TGTGCCAGCAGCTTGGATGGTTTAGGAATGAACACTGAAGCTTTCTTT. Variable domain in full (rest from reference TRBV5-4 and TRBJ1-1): ETGVTQSPTHLIKTRGQQVTLRCSSQSGHNTVSWYQQALGQGPQFIFQYYREEENGRGNFPPRFSGLQFPNYSSELNVNALELDDSALYLCASSLDGLGMNTEAFFGQGTRLTVV.

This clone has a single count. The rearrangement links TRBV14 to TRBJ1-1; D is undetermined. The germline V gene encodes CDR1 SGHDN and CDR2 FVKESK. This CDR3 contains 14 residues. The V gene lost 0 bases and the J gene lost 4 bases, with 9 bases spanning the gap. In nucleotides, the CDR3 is TGTGCCAGCAGCCAAGAGCCGGGGAGCACTGAAGCTTTCTTT. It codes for CASSQEPGSTEAFF.

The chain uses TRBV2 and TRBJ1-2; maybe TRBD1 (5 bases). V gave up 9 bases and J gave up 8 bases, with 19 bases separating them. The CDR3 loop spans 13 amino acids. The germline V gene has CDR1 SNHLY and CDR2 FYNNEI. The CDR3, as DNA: TGTGCCAGAGAAAATGGGGGTAACCGGGGCTACACCTTC. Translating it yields CARENGGNRGYTF.

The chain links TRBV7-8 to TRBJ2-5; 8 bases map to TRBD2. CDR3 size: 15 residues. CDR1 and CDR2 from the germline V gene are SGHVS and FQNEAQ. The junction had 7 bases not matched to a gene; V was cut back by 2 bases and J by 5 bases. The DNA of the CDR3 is TGTGCCAGCAGCTTAAGTTCAGCGGGGGTGGAGACCCAGTACTTC. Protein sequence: CASSLSSAGVETQYF.

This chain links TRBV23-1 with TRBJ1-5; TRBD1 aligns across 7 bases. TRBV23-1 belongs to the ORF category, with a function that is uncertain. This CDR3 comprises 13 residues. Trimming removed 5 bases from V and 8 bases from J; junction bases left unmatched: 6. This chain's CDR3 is CASSSGGKKPQHF. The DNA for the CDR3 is TGCGCCAGCAGTTCAGGGGGGAAAAAGCCCCAGCATTTT.

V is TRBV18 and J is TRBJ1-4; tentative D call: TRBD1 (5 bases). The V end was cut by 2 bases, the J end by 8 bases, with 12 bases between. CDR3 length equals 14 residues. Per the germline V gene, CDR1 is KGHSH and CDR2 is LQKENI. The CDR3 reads CASSPFRDGEKLFF. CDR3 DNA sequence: TGTGCCAGCTCACCATTCAGGGATGGAGAAAAACTGTTTTTT.

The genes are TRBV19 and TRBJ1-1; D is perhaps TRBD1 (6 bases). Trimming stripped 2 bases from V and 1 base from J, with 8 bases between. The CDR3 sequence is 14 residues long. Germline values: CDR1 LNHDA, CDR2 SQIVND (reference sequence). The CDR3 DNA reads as TGTGCCAGTAGTATATGGGGGGCGAACACTGAAGCTTTCTTT. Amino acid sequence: CASSIWGANTEAFF.